Listed below are T cell receptor beta chains from one sample, sequenced in a study of technical replicates of blood from a handful of donors. Profiling relied on immunoSEQ multiplex PCR, and the TCRdb table lists in-frame clones only, not all of them. The table lists some 70,000 clones, around 91% of them singletons, with roughly 0.37% in the top ten. Sequencing was carried out using T cells isolated from PBMCs. These TCRs come from a human donor in good health. CDR3s leave out the opening cysteine and the closing phenylalanine or tryptophan.

v_call	j_call	cdr3_aa
TRBV10-3	TRBJ2-7	AISEAGDEQY
TRBV27	TRBJ1-4	ASSLGQGVELF
TRBV5-1	TRBJ2-3	ASSLVTLILAGAADTQY
TRBV19	TRBJ2-1	ASSVPLRGEGFDEQF
TRBV6-6	TRBJ1-2	ASGHPGQGDYGYT
TRBV7-9	TRBJ1-3	ASRGRRNTIY
TRBV11-3	TRBJ2-3	ASSLDNSVSTDTQY
TRBV27	TRBJ1-1	ASSLSGRSEAF
TRBV5-4	TRBJ2-2	ASSLEAGWGDTGELF
TRBV4-1	TRBJ2-1	ASSRTTSNEQF
TRBV9	TRBJ2-7	ASSLRPGEQY
TRBV4-2	TRBJ2-7	ASSQGRDLSYEQY
TRBV14	TRBJ2-7	ASSRYSYEQY
TRBV7-4	TRBJ2-7	ASSPPGLDIYEQY
TRBV5-1	TRBJ1-1	ASSLGTEAF
TRBV27	TRBJ2-7	ASSYGTSSYEQY
TRBV28	TRBJ1-4	ASSLMRLRNEKLF
TRBV6-6	TRBJ2-3	ASRVKAGITDTQY
TRBV10-1	TRBJ2-7	ASRGQDSYEQY
TRBV10-3	TRBJ2-7	AIRLTGGYEQY
TRBV29-1	TRBJ2-7	SVVGTAYEQY
TRBV7-2	TRBJ2-2	ASSLTGTGELF
TRBV2	TRBJ2-7	ASSEGQGRVYEQY
TRBV27	TRBJ2-7	ASSPRVAGRYEQY
TRBV28	TRBJ2-2	ASSPPGALATNTGELF
TRBV6-5	TRBJ1-2	ATSSGQGDTGGYT
TRBV5-6	TRBJ1-1	ASSLKYGQGAPNTEAF
TRBV5-1	TRBJ2-1	ASSLSSRSGGEQF
TRBV6-5	TRBJ2-7	ASTKSYEQY
TRBV5-8	TRBJ2-7	ASSFLEYEQY
TRBV7-3	TRBJ2-3	ASSLRLADNVYSGTDTQY
TRBV7-9	TRBJ1-1	ASSPGQGTDTEAF
TRBV28	TRBJ2-2	ASSPGGTDTGELF
TRBV29-1	TRBJ2-4	SVESRNIQY
TRBV7-2	TRBJ1-3	ASSFASTSGNTIY
TRBV7-2	TRBJ2-7	ASRSGITYEQY
TRBV6-5	TRBJ2-3	ASRTSGSTDTQY
TRBV7-9	TRBJ1-5	ASSLGGGYNQPQH
TRBV30	TRBJ1-3	AWTGDPRNTIY
TRBV19	TRBJ1-2	ASRQVLMGYGYT
TRBV15	TRBJ1-1	ATSARDRNTEAF
TRBV28	TRBJ2-1	ASSLEYFNNEQF
TRBV2	TRBJ1-5	ASSEEGYSNQPQH
TRBV6-1	TRBJ2-5	ASSEANPRGGETQY
TRBV7-2	TRBJ2-1	ASSLVINEQF
TRBV5-1	TRBJ1-2	ASSLELANYGYT
TRBV30	TRBJ2-5	AWSVRRGGETQY
TRBV2	TRBJ1-5	ASSGSNRNQPQH
TRBV6-6	TRBJ1-1	ASSTGGNTEAF
TRBV4-2	TRBJ2-6	ASSQVDRGYGANVLT
TRBV19	TRBJ2-7	ASSKQGIYEQY
TRBV12-5	TRBJ2-3	ASESDRGLYTDTQY